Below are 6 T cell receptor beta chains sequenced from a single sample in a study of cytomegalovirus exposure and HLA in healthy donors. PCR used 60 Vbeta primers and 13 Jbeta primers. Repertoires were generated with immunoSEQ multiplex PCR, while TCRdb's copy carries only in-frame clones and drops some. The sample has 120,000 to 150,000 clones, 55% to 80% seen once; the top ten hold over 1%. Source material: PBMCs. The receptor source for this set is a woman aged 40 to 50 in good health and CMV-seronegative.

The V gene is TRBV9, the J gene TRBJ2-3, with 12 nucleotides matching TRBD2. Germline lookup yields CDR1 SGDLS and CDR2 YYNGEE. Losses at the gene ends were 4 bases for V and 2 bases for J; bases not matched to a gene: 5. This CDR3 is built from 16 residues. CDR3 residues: CASSPWTSGVTDTQYF. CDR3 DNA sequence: TGTGCCAGCAGCCCGTGGACTAGCGGGGTCACAGATACGCAGTATTTT.

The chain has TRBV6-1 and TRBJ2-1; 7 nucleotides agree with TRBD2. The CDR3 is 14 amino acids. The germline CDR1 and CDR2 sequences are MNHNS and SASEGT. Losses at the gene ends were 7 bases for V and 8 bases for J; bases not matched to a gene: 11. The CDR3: CASITGGLGDEQFF. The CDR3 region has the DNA TGTGCCAGCATCACCGGGGGGTTGGGTGATGAGCAGTTCTTC.

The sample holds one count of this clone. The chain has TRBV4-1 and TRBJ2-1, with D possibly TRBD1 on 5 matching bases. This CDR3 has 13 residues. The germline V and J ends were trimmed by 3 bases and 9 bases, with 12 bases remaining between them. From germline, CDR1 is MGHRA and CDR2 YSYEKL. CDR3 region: CASSHQGASEQFF. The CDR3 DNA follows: TGCGCCAGCAGCCACCAGGGTGCGAGTGAGCAGTTCTTC.

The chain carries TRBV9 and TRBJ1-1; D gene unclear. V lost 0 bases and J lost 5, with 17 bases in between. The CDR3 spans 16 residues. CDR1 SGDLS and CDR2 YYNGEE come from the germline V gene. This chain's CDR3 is CASSVDAVRENTEAFF. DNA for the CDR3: TGTGCCAGCAGCGTAGACGCGGTACGGGAGAATACTGAAGCTTTCTTT.

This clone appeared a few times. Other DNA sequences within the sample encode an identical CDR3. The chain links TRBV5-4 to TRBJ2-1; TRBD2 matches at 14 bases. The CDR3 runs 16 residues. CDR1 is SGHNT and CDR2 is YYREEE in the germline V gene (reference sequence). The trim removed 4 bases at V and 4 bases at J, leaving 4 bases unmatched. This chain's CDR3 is CASSPGTSGGYNEQFF. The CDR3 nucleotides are TGTGCCAGCAGCCCGGGGACTAGCGGGGGTTACAATGAGCAGTTCTTC.

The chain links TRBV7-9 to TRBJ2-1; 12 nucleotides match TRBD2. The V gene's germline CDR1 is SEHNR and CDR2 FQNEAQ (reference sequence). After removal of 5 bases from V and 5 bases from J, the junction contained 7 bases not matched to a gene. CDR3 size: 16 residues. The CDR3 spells CASSNRRTSGDNEQFF. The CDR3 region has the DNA TGTGCCAGCAGCAACCGCCGGACTAGCGGGGACAATGAGCAGTTCTTC.